The 7 T cell receptor beta chains below were found in one sample sequenced in a study of blood T cell repertoires in COVID-19. TCRdb's copy holds only in-frame clones and misses some; the assay was immunoSEQ multiplex PCR. The sample shows about 370,000 clones, approximately 87% of them seen only once. The material sequenced was peripheral blood. Receptors originate from a woman in her 30s with COVID-19, enrolled during active disease.

The rearrangement uses TRBV27 and TRBJ1-5; perhaps TRBD1 as D (5 bases). Germline loops: CDR1 MNHEY, CDR2 SMNVEV (reference sequence). This CDR3 is 16 amino acids long. The ends were cut back, 4 bases at V and 4 bases at J, with 17 bases in the middle. The CDR3 region is CASSSYRPELNQPQHF. DNA of the CDR3: TGTGCCAGCAGTTCGTACAGGCCCGAATTGAATCAGCCCCAGCATTTT.

The V gene is TRBV28, the J gene TRBJ2-5; D might be TRBD1 (6 bases). Germline V lookup: CDR1 MDHEN, CDR2 SYDVKM. The CDR3 length is 17 residues. Trimming took off 5 bases at V and 3 bases at J, with 22 bases between the two ends. CDR3 residues: CASSPSTGSGHEETQYF. CDR3 coding DNA: TGTGCCAGCAGTCCAAGTACCGGTTCGGGACATGAAGAGACCCAGTACTTC.

The chain employs TRBV9 and TRBJ2-4, with D unclear. The germline gives CDR1 SGDLS, CDR2 YYNGEE. Trimming cost V 1 base and J 0 bases, with 11 bases left between them. This CDR3 has 16 amino acids. The CDR3 region is CASSVSAALAKNIQYF. DNA for the CDR3: TGTGCCAGCAGCGTAAGCGCAGCTTTAGCCAAAAACATTCAGTACTTC.

V usage is TRBV3-1 (or the pseudogene TRBV3-2) and J usage is TRBJ2-1; no clear D gene. From germline, CDR1 is LGHDT and CDR2 YNNKEL (reference sequence). Trimming stripped 1 base from V and 6 bases from J, with 13 bases between. There are 15 residues in the CDR3. The CDR3 here is CASSQAPTYANEQFF. Here the CDR3 DNA reads TGTGCCAGCAGCCAAGCGCCCACTTACGCCAATGAGCAGTTCTTC.

The chain is built from TRBV7-6 and TRBJ2-3, with 16 bases lining up with TRBD2. The CDR3 has 19 amino acids. The V gene's germline CDR1 is SGHVS and CDR2 FNYEAQ. The V segment lost 4 bases and the J segment 0 bases; nucleotides outside the gene matches: 7. The CDR3: CASSSGLAGGTPSTDTQYF. CDR3 DNA: TGTGCCAGCAGCTCGGGACTAGCGGGGGGGACGCCTAGCACAGATACGCAGTATTTT.

The chain uses TRBV24-1 and TRBJ2-7; TRBD2 might be the D (6 bases). From germline, CDR1 is KGHDR and CDR2 SFDVKD. This CDR3 contains 16 residues. Trimming cost V 3 bases and J 2 bases, with 16 bases left between them. The CDR3 region is CATSDADVRGTYEQYF. CDR3 sequence (DNA): TGTGCCACCAGTGATGCCGACGTTCGCGGGACCTACGAGCAGTACTTC.

The chain employs TRBV7-9 and TRBJ2-1, with D tentatively TRBD2 (6 bases). The V and J ends lost 5 bases and 6 bases respectively, with 11 bases between them. Per germline, CDR1 SEHNR and CDR2 FQNEAQ (reference sequence). There are 13 residues in the CDR3. CDR3 DNA: TGTGCCAGCAGCCACCTAGCGACCAATGAGCAGTTCTTC. It encodes CASSHLATNEQFF.